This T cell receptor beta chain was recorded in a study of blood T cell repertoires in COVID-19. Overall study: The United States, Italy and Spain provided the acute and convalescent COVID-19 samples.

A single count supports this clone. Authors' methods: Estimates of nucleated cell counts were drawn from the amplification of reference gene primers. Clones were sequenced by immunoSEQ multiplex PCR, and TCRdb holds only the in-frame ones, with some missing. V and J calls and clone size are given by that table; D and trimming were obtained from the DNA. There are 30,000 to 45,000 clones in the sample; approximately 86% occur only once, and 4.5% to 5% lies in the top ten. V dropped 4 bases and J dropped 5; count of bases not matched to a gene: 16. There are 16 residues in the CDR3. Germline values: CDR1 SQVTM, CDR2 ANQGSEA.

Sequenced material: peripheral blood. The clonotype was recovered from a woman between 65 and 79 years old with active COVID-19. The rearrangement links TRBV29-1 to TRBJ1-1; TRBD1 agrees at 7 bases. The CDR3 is CSVVGDSRRSSTEAFF. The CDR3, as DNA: TGCAGCGTTGTGGGGGACAGCCGTAGGTCGTCGACTGAAGCTTTCTTT.